These 8 T cell receptor beta chains were sequenced from one sample in a study of CD8 T cells in ankylosing spondylitis. MiXCR, run by TCRdb on the 5' RACE reads, gives a single entry per CDR3 protein. Of about 250,000 distinct CDR3 sequences detected, roughly 32% appear once; the ten largest clones hold 4% to 5.5%. The sample taken for sequencing was blood, either unsorted or a sorted T cell fraction (not recorded which). The receptors shown here come from a male donor with ankylosing spondylitis or in good health (not recorded which).

This chain joins TRBV20-1 and TRBJ2-1; D possibly corresponds to TRBD2 (5 bases). The germline CDR1 and CDR2 sequences are DFQATT and SNEGSKA (reference sequence). This CDR3 is 14 amino acids long. V was trimmed by 4 bases and J by 0 bases, leaving 10 bases between them. The CDR3 loop reads CSAKDWYSYNEQFF. The CDR3 coding sequence is TGCAGTGCTAAGGACTGGTACTCCTACAATGAGCAGTTCTTC.

V and J are TRBV27 and TRBJ2-1; 8 positions match TRBD1. Looked up from germline, CDR1 is MNHEY and CDR2 is SMNVEV (reference sequence). The CDR3 covers 15 residues. Unmatched junction bases numbered 11, after V lost 5 bases and J lost 8 bases. CDR3 amino acids: CASSLQGAPLDEQFF. CDR3 in DNA: TGTGCCAGCAGTCTCCAGGGGGCGCCTTTGGATGAGCAGTTCTTC.

This chain uses TRBV6-1 with TRBJ2-2; TRBD2 might be the D (6 bases). Per germline, CDR1 MNHNS and CDR2 SASEGT. V shed 7 bases and J shed 5 bases, with 11 bases lying between them. This CDR3 region has 13 residues. The CDR3 DNA sequence: TGTGCCAGCAATCTACGGGGGACCGGGGAGCTGTTTTTT. Translated: CASNLRGTGELFF.

The chain joins TRBV27 to TRBJ2-3; D is ambiguous. Trimming pared 5 bases from V and 6 bases from J, leaving 12 bases between. Germline-derived CDR1 and CDR2 are MNHEY and SMNVEV (reference sequence). This CDR3 comprises 13 residues. The DNA of the CDR3 is TGTGCCAGCAGTCTACACGGCGGTGATACGCAGTATTTT. Its translation: CASSLHGGDTQYF.

CDR3 coding DNA: TGTGCCAGCAGCCCCCTCTGGCGGGAAGAGACCCAGTACTTC. It encodes CASSPLWREETQYF. The chain is built from TRBV7-9 and TRBJ2-5; possible D gene TRBD2, 5 bases. CDR1 and CDR2 (germline): SEHNR, FQNEAQ (reference sequence). Trimming cost V 5 bases and J 3 bases, with 13 bases left between them. The CDR3 sequence is 14 residues long.

This clonotype was detected a few times. This chain uses TRBV10-1 with TRBJ2-3; D is unclear. Trimming stripped 6 bases from V and 1 base from J, with 14 bases between. The CDR3 extends over 15 amino acids. Per the germline V gene, CDR1 is WNHNN and CDR2 is SYGVQD (reference sequence). CDR3 region: CASSQPARCTDTQYF. As DNA, the CDR3 is TGCGCCAGCAGCCAGCCGGCCAGATGCACAGATACGCAGTATTTT.

The V call is TRBV2, the J call TRBJ2-3, with 8 nucleotides matching TRBD1. Germline V CDR1 and CDR2: SNHLY, FYNNEI. The CDR3 is 14 residues long. Trimming cost V 3 bases and J 2 bases; bases outside gene matches: 1. The CDR3 here is CASSDRGPTDTQYF. The CDR3 bases are TGTGCCAGCAGTGACAGGGGGCCCACAGATACGCAGTATTTT.

This chain uses TRBV5-1 with TRBJ2-7; the match to TRBD1 covers 8 bases. The CDR3 spans 14 residues. The trim removed 4 bases at V and 7 bases at J, leaving 10 bases unmatched. Germline V gene lookup returns CDR1 SGHRS and CDR2 YFSETQ. CDR3 in DNA: TGCGCCAGCAGCGCAGGACAGGGACCGGGTGAGCAGTACTTC. It specifies CASSAGQGPGEQYF.